Each of the 10 T cell receptor beta chains below was sequenced from the same sample in a study of CD8 T cells in ankylosing spondylitis. Their cognate antigens are unknown. Regarding the study as a whole: Eight highly homologous variants formed a TCR beta motif that appeared characteristic of ankylosing spondylitis blood.

In TCRdb, the 5' RACE reads were re-called with MiXCR into one record per CDR3 protein. Of more than 500,000 distinct CDR3 sequences in the sample, about 5.4% were seen once. The sample was blood, either unsorted or a sorted T cell fraction (not recorded which). These receptors were taken from a male donor with ankylosing spondylitis.

This clonotype was observed many times. The gene calls are TRBV7-2 and TRBJ2-3, with 8 nucleotides matching TRBD2. Per the germline V gene, CDR1 is SGHTA and CDR2 is FQGNSA. Trimming took 5 bases from V and 7 from J; bases not matched to a gene: 14. The CDR3 length is 16 residues. CDR3 region: CASSVRGGQGRYTQYF. The CDR3, as DNA: TGTGCCAGCAGCGTCCGGGGGGGCCAAGGCAGATATACGCAGTATTTT.

This clonotype was picked up many times. The rearrangement uses TRBV5-1 and TRBJ2-7; D is possibly TRBD1 (6 bases). Germline V gene data show CDR1 as SGHRS and CDR2 as YFSETQ. The V end lost 3 bases, the J end lost 3 bases, and 10 bases lay between the germline ends. CDR3 length equals 13 residues. The CDR3 DNA reads TGCGCCAGCAGCTCAAAGGGGGACTACGAGCAGTACTTC. This translates into CASSSKGDYEQYF. Looking up the rest from reference TRBV5-1 and TRBJ2-7 gives the full variable domain: KAGVTQTPRYLIKTRGQQVTLSCSPISGHRSVSWYQQTPGQGLQFLFEYFSETQRNKGNFPGRFSGRQFSNSRSEMNVSTLELGDSALYLCASSSKGDYEQYFGPGTRLTVT.

This chain joins TRBV12-3 or TRBV12-4 and TRBJ2-1; D gene ambiguous. CDR3 length equals 12 residues. The germline V and J ends were trimmed by 3 bases and 16 bases, with 16 bases remaining between them. This CDR3 is CASSLVTGQDFF. DNA for the CDR3: TGTGCCAGCAGTTTGGTAACGGGCCAGGATTTCTTC.

This clonotype was detected a few times. The chain is built from TRBV20-1 and TRBJ2-3, with 14 bases aligning to TRBD2. Germline V gene data show CDR1 as DFQATT and CDR2 as SNEGSKA (reference sequence). The CDR3 totals 18 residues. The junction had 14 bases not matched to a gene; V was cut back by 6 bases and J by 3 bases. Here the CDR3 DNA reads TGCAGTGCCCCAGGACTAGCGGGGGGCCAAACCGGTACAGATACGCAGTATTTT. Protein sequence: CSAPGLAGGQTGTDTQYF.

This clonotype was found many times. The genes are TRBV4-3 and TRBJ1-6; TRBD1 is a possible D gene (6 bases). The CDR3 runs 16 residues. Germline-derived CDR1 and CDR2 are LGHNA and YSLEER. Trimming shortened V by 4 bases and J by 4 bases, and 14 bases separated the two germline ends. The DNA for the CDR3 is TGCGCCAGCAGCCTTCTCATTCAGGGGTATAATTCACCCCTCCACTTT. This translates into CASSLLIQGYNSPLHF.

Only a few counts were recorded for this clonotype. The chain uses TRBV12-3 or TRBV12-4 and TRBJ2-7; D possibly matches TRBD1 or TRBD2 (6 bases each). V lost 0 bases and J lost 3, with 24 bases in between. The CDR3 totals 19 residues. The DNA of the CDR3 is TGTGCCAGCAGTTTAGCGAGAACTAGGAGAAGGAGGGGGTACTACGAGCAGTACTTC. Its translation: CASSLARTRRRRGYYEQYF.

This clonotype has more than one count but fewer than ten. The J gene is TRBJ2-1, the V gene TRBV29-1, with D perhaps matching TRBD2 (5 bases). Germline V lookup: CDR1 SQVTM, CDR2 ANQGSEA. The CDR3 consists of 13 residues. V was trimmed by 7 bases and J by 7 bases, leaving 17 bases between them. The chain's CDR3 is CSALGGVGNEQFF. CDR3 sequence (DNA): TGCAGCGCACTAGGAGGCGTGGGGAATGAGCAGTTCTTC.

The chain joins TRBV5-1 to TRBJ2-1, with D possibly matching TRBD2 (5 bases). Trimming took off 1 base at V and 0 bases at J, with 11 bases between the two ends. Germline lookup yields CDR1 SGHRS and CDR2 YFSETQ. This CDR3 spans 16 amino acids. The CDR3 nucleotides are TGCGCCAGCAGCTTGCAGCGGTCAAGCTCCTACAATGAGCAGTTCTTC. Translated: CASSLQRSSSYNEQFF.

This clonotype has ten or more counts. The chain joins TRBV29-1 to TRBJ1-1; the D is unclear. V lost 7 bases to trimming and J lost 0 bases, with 9 bases between them. This CDR3 has 12 amino acids. The V gene's germline CDR1 is SQVTM and CDR2 ANQGSEA. The CDR3 region has the DNA TGCAGCGCTGGACGGATGAACACTGAAGCTTTCTTT. The encoded protein is CSAGRMNTEAFF.

This clonotype has a count of ten or more. The chain carries TRBV12-3 or TRBV12-4 and TRBJ1-4; D may be TRBD1 (5 bases). There are 16 residues in the CDR3. Trimming cost V 0 bases and J 7 bases, with 15 bases left between them. The DNA of the CDR3 is TGTGCCAGCAGTTTAGCGCTAACGGGGGGGAGTGAAAAACTGTTTTTT. Amino acids: CASSLALTGGSEKLFF.